One sample yielded the 8 T cell receptor beta chains listed below, sequenced in a study of early T cells in non-severe SARS-CoV-2 infection. TCRdb re-analysed the 5' RACE reads in MiXCR, keeping a single row per CDR3 protein. The data hold 85,000 to 95,000 distinct CDR3 sequences, with roughly 14% observed a single time. The specimen was whole blood. Every receptor here comes from an adult who was a healthcare worker with PCR-confirmed SARS-CoV-2 infection or an uninfected control (not recorded which).

The rearrangement links TRBV7-2 to TRBJ2-5; 8 bases agree with TRBD2. This CDR3 spans 16 amino acids. The germline gives CDR1 SGHTA, CDR2 FQGNSA. Losses at the gene ends were 5 bases for V and 5 bases for J; bases not matched to a gene: 13. The CDR3 here is CASSRLGSGMRETQYF. For the CDR3, the DNA is TGTGCCAGCAGCCGATTGGGTAGCGGGATGAGGGAGACCCAGTACTTC.

V gene TRBV7-8 combines with J gene TRBJ2-3, with D perhaps matching TRBD1 or TRBD2 (5 bases each). Trimming shortened V by 0 bases and J by 1 base, and 17 bases separated the two germline ends. This CDR3 is built from 18 residues. The germline gives CDR1 SGHVS, CDR2 FQNEAQ. CDR3 bases: TGTGCCAGCAGCTTAGCCGTCGTGGGACCAATCGGCACAGATACGCAGTATTTT. Residues: CASSLAVVGPIGTDTQYF.

This clonotype turned up a few times. The CDR3 sequence: CASSLGVNTEAFF. DNA for the CDR3: TGTGCCAGCAGTCTGGGGGTGAACACTGAAGCTTTCTTT. V is TRBV12-3 or TRBV12-4 and J is TRBJ1-1; a possible D gene is TRBD1 (5 bases). The germline V and J ends were trimmed by 5 bases and 0 bases, with 7 bases remaining between them. This CDR3 comprises 13 residues.

The chain couples TRBV12-3 or TRBV12-4 to TRBJ2-3; no definite D call. The length of the CDR3 is 12 residues. The V end was cut by 7 bases, the J end by 2 bases, with 7 bases between. Here the CDR3 reads CASTWNTDTQYF. CDR3 DNA: TGTGCCAGCACCTGGAACACAGATACGCAGTATTTT.

This clonotype has a count of ten or more. This chain uses TRBV20-1 with TRBJ2-3; D is perhaps TRBD2 (6 bases). CDR3 length: 14 amino acids. Trimming removed 0 bases at V and 6 bases at J, with 13 bases between. The germline V gene has CDR1 DFQATT and CDR2 SNEGSKA (reference sequence). This CDR3 is CSARESAREDTQYF. The DNA of the CDR3 is TGCAGTGCTAGAGAATCGGCCCGGGAGGATACGCAGTATTTT.

In regard to this clonotype: Germline is not matched at one junction end, which may reflect a read error. CDR3 protein: CASSSSTVSSGANVLTF. The CDR3 DNA reads as TGTGCCAGCAGTTCGTCGACAGTTTCCTCTGGGGCCAACGTCCTGACTTTT. This rearrangement joins TRBV5-5 to TRBJ2-6; D possibly corresponds to TRBD1 (5 bases). CDR1 and CDR2 (germline): SGHKS, YYEKEE (reference sequence). The CDR3 runs 17 residues.

There are many counts of this clonotype. The rearrangement uses TRBV4-1 and TRBJ1-1; TRBD1 is a possible D gene (5 bases). Germline V gene data show CDR1 as MGHRA and CDR2 as YSYEKL. CDR3 size: 12 residues. Trimming took 7 bases from V and 4 from J, leaving 10 bases between them. This CDR3 is CASTRGGTEAFF. The CDR3 coding sequence is TGCGCCAGCACGAGGGGAGGCACTGAAGCTTTCTTT.

This clonotype turned up a few times. The V gene is TRBV12-3 or TRBV12-4, the J gene TRBJ1-1; 7 bases agree with TRBD1. The CDR3 length is 16 residues. V lost 5 bases and J lost 0; bases outside the gene matches: 9. In nucleotides, the CDR3 is TGTGCCAGCAGTCCCCCGGTGAGGGGGCTGAACACTGAAGCTTTCTTT. Residues: CASSPPVRGLNTEAFF.